This T cell receptor beta chain was retrieved from a study of T cells after yellow fever vaccination. Regarding the study as a whole: FACS-sorted repertoires could contain abundant clonotypes contaminating from the bulk population. Some clonotypes, a small share, were shared between CD4 and CD8 compartments.

Germline V gene data show CDR1 as LGHNA and CDR2 as YSLEER. This CDR3 is built from 15 residues. Between the trimmed V and J ends, which lost 0 bases and 4 bases, there was a span of 10 bases. This clonotype ranks as medium-sized. The antigen remains unidentified. Researchers made TCR cDNA using 5'RACE template switching, and this step added a universal primer site and UMIs. TCRdb reprocessed the 5' RACE reads via MiXCR and lists one record per CDR3 protein. The sample contains about 550,000 distinct CDR3 sequences, 15% to 20% of which appear only once. The source is a young man who received the YFV17D yellow fever vaccine. V usage is TRBV4-3 and J usage is TRBJ2-1, with D possibly matching TRBD1 (6 bases). The sample consisted of PBMCs, taken 15 days after the yellow fever booster vaccination. CDR3 nucleotide sequence: TGCGCCAGCAGCCAAGATACAGGGCTTTACAATGAGCAGTTCTTC. Residues: CASSQDTGLYNEQFF.